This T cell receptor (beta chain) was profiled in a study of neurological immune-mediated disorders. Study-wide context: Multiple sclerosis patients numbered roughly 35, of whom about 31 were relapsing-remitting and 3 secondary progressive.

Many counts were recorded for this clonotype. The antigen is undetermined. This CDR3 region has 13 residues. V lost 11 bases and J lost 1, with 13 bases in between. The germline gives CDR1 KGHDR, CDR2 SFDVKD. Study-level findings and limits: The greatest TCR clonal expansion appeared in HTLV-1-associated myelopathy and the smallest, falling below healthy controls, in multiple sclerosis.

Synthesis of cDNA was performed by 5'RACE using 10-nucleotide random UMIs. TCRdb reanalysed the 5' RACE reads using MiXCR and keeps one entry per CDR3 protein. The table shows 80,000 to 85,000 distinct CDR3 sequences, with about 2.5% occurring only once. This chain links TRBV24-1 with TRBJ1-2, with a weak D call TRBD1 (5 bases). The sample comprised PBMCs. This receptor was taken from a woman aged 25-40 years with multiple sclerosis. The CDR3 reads CAIGTPNNYGYTF. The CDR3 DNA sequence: TGTGCCATCGGGACGCCAAATAACTATGGCTACACCTTC.